This TCR beta chain was profiled in a study of T cells after yellow fever vaccination. Study outcomes and limitations: Contamination of FACS-sorted repertoires by abundant clonotypes from the bulk population could occur.

The V and J ends lost 2 bases and 7 bases respectively, with 27 bases between them. Germline CDR1 reads DFQATT; CDR2 reads SNEGSKA (reference sequence). The CDR3 loop spans 17 amino acids. Each CDR3 protein is one row after TCRdb ran MiXCR on the 5' RACE reads. The profile shows about 340,000 distinct CDR3 sequences, under 5% of them singletons. Ten or more counts support this clonotype. Its specificity is unknown. The source material was PBMCs, sampled 5 days after the yellow fever booster vaccination. This clonotype was sampled from a man aged 18 to 30 who received the YFV17D yellow fever vaccine. This chain joins TRBV20-1 and TRBJ2-7; TRBD1 is a possible D gene (6 bases). CDR3 nucleotide sequence: TGCAGTGCTAGAACCATTGGGGGCAGGAGACGGCTAGGGGAGCAGTACTTC. It is translated as CSARTIGGRRRLGEQYF.